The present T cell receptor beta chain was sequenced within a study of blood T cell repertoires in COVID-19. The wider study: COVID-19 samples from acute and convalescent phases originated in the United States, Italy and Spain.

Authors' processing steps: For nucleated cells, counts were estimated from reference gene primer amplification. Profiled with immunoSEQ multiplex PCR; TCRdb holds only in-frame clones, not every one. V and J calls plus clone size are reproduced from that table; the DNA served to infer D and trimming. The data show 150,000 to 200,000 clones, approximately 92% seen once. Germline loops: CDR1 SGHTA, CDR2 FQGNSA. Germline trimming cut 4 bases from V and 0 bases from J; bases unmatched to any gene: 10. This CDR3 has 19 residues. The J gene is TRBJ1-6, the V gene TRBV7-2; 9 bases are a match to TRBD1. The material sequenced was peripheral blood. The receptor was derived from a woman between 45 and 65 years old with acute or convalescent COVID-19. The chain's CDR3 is CASSSPSGQGSSYNSPLHF. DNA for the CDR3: TGTGCCAGCAGCTCCCCCTCGGGACAGGGTAGCTCCTATAATTCACCCCTCCACTTT. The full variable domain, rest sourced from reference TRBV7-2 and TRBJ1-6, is GAGVSQSPSNKVTEKGKDVELRCDPISGHTALYWYRQSLGQGLEFLIYFQGNSAPDKSGLPSDRFSAERTGGSVSTLTIQRTQQEDSAVYLCASSSPSGQGSSYNSPLHFGNGTRLTVT.